The clone carrying this TCR beta chain was seen a few times. The antigen remains undetermined. The entry originates in a study of human T cells and chemical hapten exposure. Study information: Predominantly women, the patients had alopecia areata, totalis or universalis.

The CDR3 sequence is 16 residues long. V was pared by 0 bases and J by 5 bases, with 5 bases of the junction left unmatched. CDR1 and CDR2 (germline): LGHDT, YNNKEL (reference sequence). The library tagged each cDNA molecule with unique molecular identifiers. One entry per CDR3 protein results from TCRdb running MiXCR on the RACE reads. The table shows 140,000 or so distinct CDR3 sequences, with around 11% occurring only once. The study's findings and limits: Sensitization with DPC brought no change to TCRs above 1 in 1000 in frequency.

Time point meaning: patch test 2, 6 weeks after DPC sensitization. Stated treatment: therapeutic diphenylcyclopropenone sensitization with weekly scalp DPC. The chain combines TRBV3-1 with TRBJ2-2; TRBD2 aligns across 8 bases. This specimen was whole blood, taken in connection with sensitization to the hapten diphenylcyclopropenone (DPC). The receptor was isolated from a woman between 50 and 59 years old with alopecia areata. Some clones in this sample may be carry-over from other donors' samples. CDR3: CASSQEALAETGELFF. The CDR3 bases are TGTGCCAGCAGCCAAGAAGCACTAGCGGAGACCGGGGAGCTGTTTTTT.